These 32 T cell receptor beta chains were all obtained from the same sample, sequenced in a study of post-analysis software for immune sequencing data. The antigens these receptors bind are not known. General study points: Patients had higher frequencies than controls of five or six TRBV segments, including TRBV5-6, TRBV5-1 and TRBV20-1.

The TCR beta cDNA libraries carried unique molecular identifiers. TCRdb re-called the PCR reads through MiXCR, storing one row per CDR3 protein. The table has a few hundred thousand distinct CDR3 sequences, 30% to 45% seen once. The sequenced sample was blood. The receptors originated from a girl aged 2 to 9 with multiple sclerosis.

The chain combines TRBV6-1 with TRBJ1-2, with D possibly TRBD1 on 5 matching bases. CDR3 length equals 22 residues. V lost 3 bases to trimming and J lost 4 bases, with 36 bases between them. Looked up from germline, CDR1 is MNHNS and CDR2 is SASEGT. In nucleotides, the CDR3 is TGTGCCAGCAGTGAGGCGATTATTTCTAGGGCAGCGCCCCGGACATTGATCTATGGCTACACCTTC. This translates into CASSEAIISRAAPRTLIYGYTF.

The chain links TRBV7-9 to TRBJ2-4; possibly TRBD2 for D (7 bases). The V gene's germline CDR1 is SEHNR and CDR2 FQNEAQ (reference sequence). V lost 2 bases to trimming and J lost 0 bases, with 14 bases between them. CDR3 size: 17 residues. In DNA, the CDR3 is TGTGCCAGCAGCTTAAAGGAGGGGGGGATAGCCAAAAACATTCAGTACTTC. Translating gives CASSLKEGGIAKNIQYF.

The chain joins TRBV20-1 to TRBJ2-5; 7 bases are shared with TRBD1. CDR1 is DFQATT and CDR2 is SNEGSKA in the germline V gene (reference sequence). Losses at the gene ends were 4 bases for V and 2 bases for J; bases not matched to a gene: 16. The CDR3 is made up of 17 amino acids. CDR3 in DNA: TGCAGTGCTACAGGACAGGTCGAGTCGGGATCTCAAGAGACCCAGTACTTC. This codes for CSATGQVESGSQETQYF.

The J gene is TRBJ1-6, the V gene TRBV28; TRBD1 might be the D (5 bases). V was shortened by 4 bases and J by 0 bases, with 10 bases between the two germline ends. The CDR3 length is 16 residues. CDR1 MDHEN and CDR2 SYDVKM come from the germline V gene. CDR3 loop: CASSSTDSSYNSPLHF. DNA of the CDR3: TGTGCCAGCAGTTCCACTGACAGCTCCTATAATTCACCCCTCCACTTT.

The rearrangement joins TRBV20-1 to TRBJ2-3, with TRBD2 matching over 9 bases. Germline V gives CDR1 DFQATT, CDR2 SNEGSKA (reference sequence). This CDR3 comprises 15 residues. V dropped 4 bases and J dropped 2; count of bases not matched to a gene: 7. This chain's CDR3 is CSAKPLAGITDTQYF. The CDR3 bases are TGCAGTGCTAAGCCCCTAGCGGGGATCACAGATACGCAGTATTTT.

In this sample, this clonotype turned up a few times. The chain has TRBV28 and TRBJ2-3; 12 bases line up with TRBD2. Germline V lookup: CDR1 MDHEN, CDR2 SYDVKM. The CDR3 has 22 residues. Trimming at V came to 3 bases and at J to 0 bases, leaving 19 bases not matched to a gene. CDR3 sequence (DNA): TGTGCCAGCAGTTTCCCGCGTCCTACTCTAGCGGGGGGGCCCCCTAGCACAGATACGCAGTATTTT. It translates to CASSFPRPTLAGGPPSTDTQYF.

J is TRBJ2-1 and V is TRBV10-2, with 8 nucleotides matching TRBD2. V was clipped by 3 bases and J by 3 bases; unmatched bases: 1. Germline values: CDR1 WSHSY, CDR2 SAAADI. This CDR3 contains 14 residues. The CDR3 loop is CASSESGGYNEQFF. The CDR3 bases are TGCGCCAGCAGTGAAAGCGGGGGCTACAATGAGCAGTTCTTC.

This clonotype was counted between two and nine times. The genes are TRBV20-1 and TRBJ2-1, with D possibly being TRBD2 (5 bases). The CDR3 is 13 amino acids. Trimming removed 0 bases at V and 9 bases at J, with 12 bases between. Per the germline V gene, CDR1 is DFQATT and CDR2 is SNEGSKA (reference sequence). In DNA form, the CDR3 reads TGCAGTGCTAGAGATAAGAGGGCACGTGAGCAGTTCTTC. Amino acids: CSARDKRAREQFF.

V and J are TRBV20-1 and TRBJ1-1; unclear D gene. The germline V gene encodes CDR1 DFQATT and CDR2 SNEGSKA (reference sequence). The CDR3 has 13 amino acids. V lost 1 base and J lost 0, with 6 bases in between. CDR3 sequence (DNA): TGCAGTGCTAGAGCGGTCATGAACACTGAAGCTTTCTTT. This sequence encodes CSARAVMNTEAFF.

This clonotype turned up a few times. The V call is TRBV28, the J call TRBJ2-3; D may be TRBD1 (6 bases). The ends were cut back, 6 bases at V and 1 base at J, with 11 bases in the middle. The CDR3 has 14 residues. Germline CDR1 is MDHEN and CDR2 is SYDVKM. CDR3 region: CASSTNRGTDTQYF. The CDR3 nucleotides read TGTGCCAGCAGCACGAACAGGGGCACAGATACGCAGTATTTT.

The J gene is TRBJ2-1, the V gene TRBV29-1; no clear D gene. This CDR3 contains 8 residues. Germline V gene data show CDR1 as SQVTM and CDR2 as ANQGSEA. V lost 5 bases to trimming and J lost 13 bases, with 6 bases between them. The CDR3 DNA follows: TGCAGCGTTAGCCATCAGTTCTTC. This codes for CSVSHQFF.

The CDR3 region is CASSPLAGQEIYNEQFF. As DNA, the CDR3 is TGTGCCAGCTCACCACTTGCAGGGCAAGAAATTTACAATGAGCAGTTCTTC. The gene calls are TRBV18 and TRBJ2-1; weak D call: TRBD1 (5 bases). Germline values: CDR1 KGHSH, CDR2 LQKENI. The CDR3 sequence is 17 residues long. With 1 base removed from V and 4 bases from J, the gap between germline ends came to 17 bases.

This clonotype came up a few times. The chain combines TRBV6-5 with TRBJ2-7; D gene unclear. The CDR3 is 11 amino acids. Trimming stripped 6 bases from V and 4 bases from J, with 7 bases between. Germline CDR1 is MNHEY and CDR2 is SVGAGI. The CDR3 region is CASRENYEQYF. The CDR3 coding sequence is TGTGCCAGCAGGGAGAATTACGAGCAGTACTTC.

This clonotype was found a few times. The V gene is TRBV29-1, the J gene TRBJ2-1; D is undetermined. Per the germline V gene, CDR1 is SQVTM and CDR2 is ANQGSEA. The CDR3 consists of 13 residues. The V end lost 4 bases, the J end lost 1 base, and 8 bases lay between the germline ends. The CDR3, as DNA: TGCAGCGTTGGTGGGGTTTCCTACAATGAGCAGTTCTTC. It codes for CSVGGVSYNEQFF.

The gene calls are TRBV29-1 and TRBJ2-3; D gene ambiguous. The V end was cut by 1 base, the J end by 0 bases, with 8 bases between. The length of the CDR3 is 14 residues. Germline assignment: CDR1 SQVTM and CDR2 ANQGSEA. The CDR3 nucleotides read TGCAGCGTTGAAGGCATCGGGAGCACAGATACGCAGTATTTT. Translation gives CSVEGIGSTDTQYF.

The CDR3 reads CASSLTGDNYGYTF. CDR3 in DNA: TGTGCCAGCAGCTTAACAGGGGATAACTATGGCTACACCTTC. The chain combines TRBV7-2 with TRBJ1-2; 7 positions match TRBD1. CDR3 size: 14 residues. Germline loops: CDR1 SGHTA, CDR2 FQGNSA. Trimming removed 2 bases from V and 1 base from J; junction bases left unmatched: 1.

V is TRBV7-2 and J is TRBJ2-2, with D hard to call. The germline V gene encodes CDR1 SGHTA and CDR2 FQGNSA. Between the trimmed V and J ends, which lost 3 bases and 0 bases, there was a span of 5 bases. The CDR3 totals 14 residues. DNA of the CDR3: TGTGCCAGCAGCTTCACTACGAACACCGGGGAGCTGTTTTTT. It translates to CASSFTTNTGELFF.

This sequence joins TRBV10-1 and TRBJ2-3; D is tentatively TRBD1 or TRBD2 (5 bases each). This CDR3 has 12 amino acids. Between the trimmed V and J ends, which lost 8 bases and 3 bases, there was a span of 9 bases. CDR1 and CDR2 from the germline V gene are WNHNN and SYGVQD (reference sequence). The CDR3: CASSGTTDTQYF. The CDR3 DNA reads as TGCGCCAGCTCCGGGACGACAGATACGCAGTATTTT.

J is TRBJ2-7 and V is TRBV9; 8 nucleotides line up with TRBD1. V lost 3 bases to trimming and J lost 3 bases; unmatched junction nucleotides: 5. This CDR3 has 14 amino acids. Germline V gene lookup returns CDR1 SGDLS and CDR2 YYNGEE. For the CDR3, the DNA is TGTGCCAGCAGCGCCGGACAGGGAAACTACGAGCAGTACTTC. Encoded protein: CASSAGQGNYEQYF.

In DNA, the CDR3 is TGTGCCAGCAGTTTTACAGGGGGAGGCACAGATACGCAGTATTTT. Translated: CASSFTGGGTDTQYF. The rearrangement joins TRBV12-3 or TRBV12-4 to TRBJ2-3, with 8 positions matching TRBD1. This CDR3 is 15 amino acids long. V trimming: 3 bases; J trimming: 1 base; junction bases outside the gene matches: 3.

The chain couples TRBV19 to TRBJ2-1; TRBD1 aligns across 7 bases. V lost 7 bases and J lost 5; bases outside the gene matches: 8. The CDR3 runs 14 residues. CDR1 LNHDA and CDR2 SQIVND come from the germline V gene (reference sequence). The CDR3 DNA sequence: TGTGCCAGTACCATAGACAGGGTCAACAATGAGCAGTTCTTC. It codes for CASTIDRVNNEQFF.

This rearrangement joins TRBV12-3 or TRBV12-4 to TRBJ1-1, with 7 bases matching TRBD1. V was pared by 5 bases and J by 8 bases, with 2 bases of the junction left unmatched. This CDR3 is 11 amino acids long. The CDR3 DNA is TGTGCCAGCAGTCCGACAGGGGAAGCTTTCTTT. Protein sequence: CASSPTGEAFF.

The chain links TRBV6-2 or TRBV6-3 to TRBJ2-4, with TRBD2 matching 12 bases. This CDR3 region has 21 residues. CDR1 is MNHEY, CDR2 SVGEGT, per germline. After removal of 0 bases from V and 0 bases from J, the junction contained 12 bases not matched to a gene. As DNA, the CDR3 is TGTGCCAGCAGTTACTCATTACGACTAGCGGGAGATGTTCTAGCCAAAAACATTCAGTACTTC. It codes for CASSYSLRLAGDVLAKNIQYF.

CDR3 coding DNA: TGTGCCAGCTCACCTACGGCAGGTAGCAGCAACACAGATACGCAGTATTTT. Amino acid sequence: CASSPTAGSSNTDTQYF. V is TRBV18 and J is TRBJ2-3; no reliable D call. CDR1 is KGHSH, CDR2 LQKENI, per germline. The CDR3 runs to 17 residues. Trimming removed 3 bases from V and 2 bases from J, with 18 bases in between.

This clonotype has only a few counts. The chain carries TRBV20-1 and TRBJ1-5, with 7 positions matching TRBD1. Trimming cost V 7 bases and J 2 bases; bases outside gene matches: 8. Germline lookup yields CDR1 DFQATT and CDR2 SNEGSKA (reference sequence). The CDR3 is 14 amino acids. The CDR3: CSVVAGGGNQPQHF. The CDR3 DNA follows: TGCAGTGTCGTGGCAGGGGGGGGCAATCAGCCCCAGCATTTT.

This CDR3 reads CASSRRTGGASNEQFF. CDR3 nucleotides: TGCGCCAGCAGCCGGCGGACAGGGGGCGCTTCGAATGAGCAGTTCTTC. This rearrangement joins TRBV5-1 to TRBJ2-1; the match to TRBD1 covers 11 bases. Germline CDR1 and CDR2: SGHRS and YFSETQ. This CDR3 comprises 16 residues. Trimming took 4 bases from V and 7 from J; bases not matched to a gene: 10.

This clonotype was observed a handful of times. The V gene is TRBV7-9, the J gene TRBJ2-7; tentatively, D is TRBD1 or TRBD2 (5 bases each). CDR3 length: 15 amino acids. Germline CDR1 and CDR2: SEHNR and FQNEAQ (reference sequence). V gave up 5 bases and J gave up 1 base, with 15 bases separating them. The CDR3 loop reads CASSPWDEGSYEQYF. CDR3 coding DNA: TGTGCCAGCAGCCCATGGGACGAAGGATCCTACGAGCAGTACTTC.

This clonotype was observed a handful of times. The chain couples TRBV5-6 to TRBJ2-1; D not certain. The CDR3 sequence is 13 residues long. CDR1 and CDR2 from the germline V gene are SGHDT and YYEEEE. V shed 4 bases and J shed 10 bases, with 15 bases lying between them. DNA of the CDR3: TGTGCCAGCAGCGTTGGAGTACCCGGCGAGCAGTTCTTC. This gives the protein CASSVGVPGEQFF. Full variable domain (remainder filled in from reference TRBV5-6 and TRBJ2-1): DAGVTQSPTHLIKTRGQQVTLRCSPKSGHDTVSWYQQALGQGPQFIFQYYEEEERQRGNFPDRFSGHQFPNYSSELNVNALLLGDSALYLCASSVGVPGEQFFGPGTRLTVL.

CDR3 sequence: CSVEGRGNTDTQYF. The CDR3 DNA reads TGCAGCGTCGAGGGGCGGGGGAACACAGATACGCAGTATTTT. The rearrangement links TRBV29-1 to TRBJ2-3, with 7 bases fitting TRBD2. The ends lost 6 bases at V and 2 bases at J; junction bases unmatched: 8. CDR1 is SQVTM, CDR2 ANQGSEA, per germline. This CDR3 is 14 amino acids long.

As to this clonotype: Since a much larger clone is just one base distant, this may be a read error. The V call is TRBV7-9, the J call TRBJ2-5, with TRBD1 identical over 9 bases. The V and J ends lost 1 base and 12 bases, in that order; junction bases with no gene match: 3. The CDR3 has 12 amino acids. Germline V gene sequence: CDR1 SEHNR, CDR2 FQNEAQ (reference sequence). CDR3 DNA: TGTGCCAGCAGCTTAGGGACAGGGGTGGAGTACTTC. Translation: CASSLGTGVEYF.

The V gene is TRBV5-1, the J gene TRBJ1-2; TRBD1 might be the D (5 bases). Germline V gene lookup returns CDR1 SGHRS and CDR2 YFSETQ. CDR3 length: 13 amino acids. Trimming took 4 bases from V and 6 from J, leaving 13 bases between them. CDR3 nucleotide sequence: TGCGCCAGCAGCCCCTGGGGGGTTGATGGCTACACCTTC. Encoded protein: CASSPWGVDGYTF.

This chain links TRBV20-1 with TRBJ2-5, with D possibly TRBD2 on 5 matching bases. The CDR3 is 12 amino acids. V was shortened by 6 bases and J by 5 bases, with 13 bases between the two germline ends. The germline V gene encodes CDR1 DFQATT and CDR2 SNEGSKA (reference sequence). CDR3 residues: CSAPWEWETQYF. The CDR3 nucleotides read TGCAGTGCCCCCTGGGAGTGGGAGACCCAGTACTTC.